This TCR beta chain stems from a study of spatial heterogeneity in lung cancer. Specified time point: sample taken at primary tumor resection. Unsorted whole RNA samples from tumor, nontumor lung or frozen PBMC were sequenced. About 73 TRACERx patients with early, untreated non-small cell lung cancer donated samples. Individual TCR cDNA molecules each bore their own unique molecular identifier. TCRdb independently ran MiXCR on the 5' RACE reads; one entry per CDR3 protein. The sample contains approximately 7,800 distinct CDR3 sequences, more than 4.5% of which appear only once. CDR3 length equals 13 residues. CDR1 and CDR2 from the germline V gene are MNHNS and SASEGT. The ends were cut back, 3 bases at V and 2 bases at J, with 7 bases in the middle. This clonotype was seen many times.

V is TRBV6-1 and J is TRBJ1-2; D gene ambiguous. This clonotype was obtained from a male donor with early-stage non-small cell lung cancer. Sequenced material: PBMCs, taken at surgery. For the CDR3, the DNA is TGTGCCAGCAGTGAGTCCTGGAACTATGGCTACACCTTC. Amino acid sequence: CASSESWNYGYTF.